Listed below are T cell receptor beta chains from one sample, sequenced in a study of CXCR3-negative and CXCR3-positive naive CD8 T cells. TCRdb reprocessed the 5' RACE reads and reports one entry per CDR3 protein, with no DNA. The sample holds nearly 110,000 distinct CDR3 sequences. Sequencing input: naive CXCR3+ CD8+ T cells from blood. The receptors were gathered from a human donor in good health. Some clones in this sample may be carry-over from other donors' samples. Each CDR3 is given with its conserved first and last residue.

TRBV20-1,TRBJ2-7,CSASVGANYEQYF
TRBV29-1,TRBJ2-7,CSVEEGTGYEQYF
TRBV2,TRBJ1-1,CASSESGNRNTEAFF
TRBV6-1,TRBJ2-2,CASRTGLGTGELFF
TRBV10-2,TRBJ1-1,CASIPGQGDTEAFF
TRBV28,TRBJ2-7,CASRTGGRSYEQYF
TRBV12-3/TRBV12-4,TRBJ2-5,CASSWVGGLETQYF
TRBV7-2,TRBJ2-7,CASSVLGSSAEQYF
TRBV15,TRBJ2-7,CATSATSGGEQYF
TRBV4-1,TRBJ2-5,CASSQDTGGVETQYF
TRBV6-4,TRBJ1-2,CASSDFGGLTYGYTF
TRBV7-9,TRBJ2-7,CASSLGGQPYEQYF
TRBV5-1,TRBJ2-1,CASSRTSSGDYNEQFF
TRBV12-3/TRBV12-4,TRBJ2-5,CASSLPGETQYF
TRBV29-1,TRBJ1-2,CSVEVSGRYGYTF
TRBV7-9,TRBJ2-5,CASSWGLAGVETQYF
TRBV7-9,TRBJ2-1,CASSPGLAGGEQFF
TRBV9,TRBJ2-7,CASSVDLQDGISYEQYF
TRBV29-1,TRBJ1-6,CSVLTGSVSPLHF
TRBV4-3,TRBJ2-3,CASSQMGAGADTQYF
TRBV29-1,TRBJ2-7,CSVRWGAYEQYF
TRBV7-9,TRBJ2-7,CASSLEGDRSSYEQYF
TRBV15,TRBJ2-5,CATSRRTGGQETQYF
TRBV20-1,TRBJ2-7,CSARRRSSYEQYF